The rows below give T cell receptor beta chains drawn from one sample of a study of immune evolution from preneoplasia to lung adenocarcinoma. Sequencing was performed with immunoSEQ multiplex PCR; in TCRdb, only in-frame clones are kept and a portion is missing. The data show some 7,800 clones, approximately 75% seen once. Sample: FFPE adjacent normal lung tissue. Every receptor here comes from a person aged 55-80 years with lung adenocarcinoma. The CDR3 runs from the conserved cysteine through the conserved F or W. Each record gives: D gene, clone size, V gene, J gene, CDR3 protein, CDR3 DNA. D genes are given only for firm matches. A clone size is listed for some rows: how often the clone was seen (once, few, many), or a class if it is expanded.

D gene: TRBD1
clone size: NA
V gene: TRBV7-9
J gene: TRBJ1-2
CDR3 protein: CASSSSDRAHGYTF
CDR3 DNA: TGTGCCAGCAGCTCCTCGGACAGGGCGCATGGCTACACCTTC

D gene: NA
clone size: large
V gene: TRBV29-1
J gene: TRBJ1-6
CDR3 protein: CSVVVRENSPLHF
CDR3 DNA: TGCAGCGTTGTTGTACGGGAGAATTCACCCCTCCACTTT

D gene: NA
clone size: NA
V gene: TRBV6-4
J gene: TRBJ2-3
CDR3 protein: CASSDSQGSTDTQYF
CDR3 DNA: TGTGCCAGCAGTGACTCACAGGGTAGCACAGATACGCAGTATTTT

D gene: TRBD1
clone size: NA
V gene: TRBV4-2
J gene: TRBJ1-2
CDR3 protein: CASSQEFGTGGPYTF
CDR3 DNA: TGTGCCAGCAGCCAAGAGTTCGGGACAGGGGGACCCTACACCTTC

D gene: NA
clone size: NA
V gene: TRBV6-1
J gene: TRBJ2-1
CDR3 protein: CASSLRGESYNEQFF
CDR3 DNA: TGTGCCAGCAGTCTCAGGGGGGAATCCTACAATGAGCAGTTCTTC

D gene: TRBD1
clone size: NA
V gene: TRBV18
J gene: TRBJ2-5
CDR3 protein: CASSPVDRAIPSDKETQYF
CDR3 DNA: TGTGCCAGCTCACCGGTGGACAGGGCCATACCGTCCGATAAAGAGACCCAGTACTTC

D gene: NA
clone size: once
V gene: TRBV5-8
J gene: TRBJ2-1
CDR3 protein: CANRDPTGNEQFF
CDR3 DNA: TGTGCCAACCGGGACCCAACGGGGAATGAGCAGTTCTTC

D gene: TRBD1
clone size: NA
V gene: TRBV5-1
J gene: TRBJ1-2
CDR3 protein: CASSLAAKQGDGYTF
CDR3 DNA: TGCGCCAGCAGCTTGGCCGCGAAGCAGGGGGATGGCTACACCTTC

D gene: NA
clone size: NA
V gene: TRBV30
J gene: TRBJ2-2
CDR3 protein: CAWRRGGFDTGELFF
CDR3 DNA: TGTGCCTGGAGACGAGGGGGGTTCGACACCGGGGAGCTGTTTTTT

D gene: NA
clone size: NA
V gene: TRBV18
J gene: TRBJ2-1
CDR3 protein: CASSRGDEQFF
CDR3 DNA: TGTGCCAGCTCACGAGGAGATGAGCAGTTCTTC

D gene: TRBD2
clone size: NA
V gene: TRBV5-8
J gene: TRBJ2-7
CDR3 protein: CASSKGTSGSYEQYF
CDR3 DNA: TGTGCCAGCAGCAAGGGGACTAGCGGGAGCTACGAGCAGTACTTC

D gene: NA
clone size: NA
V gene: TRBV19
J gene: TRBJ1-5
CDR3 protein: CASSPKINQPQHF
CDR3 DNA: TGTGCCAGTAGTCCAAAGATCAATCAGCCCCAGCATTTT

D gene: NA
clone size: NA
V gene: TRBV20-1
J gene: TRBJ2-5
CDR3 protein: CSANKVETQYF
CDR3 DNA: TGCAGTGCTAACAAGGTGGAGACCCAGTACTTC

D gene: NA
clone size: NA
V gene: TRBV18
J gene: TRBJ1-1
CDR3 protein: CASSPQTELGNTEAFF
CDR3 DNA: TGTGCCAGCTCTCCCCAAACGGAGCTAGGGAACACTGAAGCTTTCTTT

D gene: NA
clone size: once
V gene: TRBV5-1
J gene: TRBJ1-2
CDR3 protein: CASSLDGAYGYTF
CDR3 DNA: TGCGCCAGCAGCTTGGATGGGGCCTATGGCTACACCTTC

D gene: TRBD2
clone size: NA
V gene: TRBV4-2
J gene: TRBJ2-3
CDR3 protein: CASSQGLAGGPSTDTQYF
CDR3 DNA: TGTGCCAGCAGCCAAGGACTAGCGGGGGGGCCGAGCACAGATACGCAGTATTTT

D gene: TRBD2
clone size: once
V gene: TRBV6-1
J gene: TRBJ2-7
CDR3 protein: CASSDVGSGRNYEQYF
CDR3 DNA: TGTGCCAGCAGTGACGTGGGTAGCGGGCGAAACTACGAGCAGTACTTC